One T cell receptor beta chain is described in this entry. What this receptor recognizes is not known. One base away there is no much larger clone; base qualities are not given. Relative to germline, V is 9 bases shorter and J is 2 bases shorter, with 13 bases between their ends. Taken from the germline V gene, the CDR1 and CDR2 loops are MNHEY and SVGAGI. Measured from the cysteine to the phenylalanine, the CDR3 is 13 residues long. CDR3 DNA is the only sequence kept; it has 39 bases, read in frame from the first base. One collaborating source in Seattle enrolled patients during active infection and followed them longitudinally through the course of disease. Collaborating institutions collected whole blood in K2EDTA tubes following their own protocols. Collaborator samples were shipped for TCRbeta analysis as frozen whole blood, isolated PBMCs, or DNA extracted from either sample type. The data derive from a study of blood T cell repertoires in COVID-19 (dated by TCRdb to about 2020). Context from the whole study: Samples covering the acute and convalescent phases of COVID-19 were provided by collaborators in the United States, Italy and Spain. Where HLA class I and class II types were available, the types were taken from metadata supplied by the sample provider, not from assay-based typing. The samples were drawn from the first 160 participants of the ongoing ImmuneRACE study and from 950 to 1,500 subjects provided by 6 global collaborators. The material from the prospective study consisted of cDNA or gDNA derived from T cells, B-cell-depleted T cells, or PBMCs. A freely available public database, intended as a resource for researchers studying the immune response to SARS-CoV-2, is where the repertoires were released. Sample metadata almost always included a de-identified subject ID, COVID-19 status, age in years and sex. Subjects who had been exposed to COVID-19, were actively infected with it, or had recovered from it provided the deeply sampled blood TCRbeta repertoires that made up the dataset.

TCRbeta CDR3 regions were amplified from genomic DNA by means of the immunoSEQ Assay, a bias-controlled multiplex PCR. In the original analysis: The number of nucleated cells in each sample was estimated by amplification of reference gene primers within the assay. To quantify the absolute abundance of each unique TCRbeta CDR3 rearrangement, sequence reads were collapsed and filtered. For each sample, productive Simpson clonality was calculated as the square root of Simpson's diversity index over productive rearrangements. The immuneACCESS repertoire file appears here via TCRdb, limited to in-frame rearrangements. These files lack a portion of the clones; in checked studies, under half of the deficit traces to unresolved V genes, and the cause of the others is not known. That table gives V, J and clone size, and the DNA gave D and trimming. In all, the sample holds about 160,000 clones, and around 82% of those were seen once. The top ten clonotypes cover roughly 6.4% of the sample.

Study-wide conclusions, independent of this receptor: Clinical and demographic metadata were provided uncurated, with the amount varying by source and participant.

The rearrangement joined TRBV6-5 to TRBJ1-2; TRBD1 is possibly the D segment (5 matching bases). The clonotype comes from a woman in her thirties or forties with COVID-19, enrolled during active disease. Sequenced sample: peripheral blood. The nucleotides are TGTGCCAGTCTACAGGAGAACAACTATGGCTACACCTTC. Its coded protein is CASLQENNYGYTF.